This T cell receptor beta chain was recorded in a study of blood T cell repertoires in COVID-19. The data were produced by immunoSEQ multiplex PCR, yet TCRdb's version contains in-frame clones alone and is incomplete. The sample yields roughly 360,000 clones, roughly 90% seen once. The V segment lost 2 bases and the J segment 2 bases; nucleotides outside the gene matches: 3. This CDR3 comprises 15 residues. Germline CDR1 reads MNHEY; CDR2 reads SVGEGT. Sequencing was done on a sample of PBMCs or T cells enriched from blood (not recorded which). The chain combines TRBV6-2 or TRBV6-3 with TRBJ2-7, with 10 bases identical to TRBD2. The sequence was collected from a woman in her twenties or thirties with acute COVID-19. CDR3 bases: TGTGCCAGCAGTTACCCTAGCGGGGGACCCTACGAGCAGTACTTC. Translating it yields CASSYPSGGPYEQYF.